Presented here are 30 T cell receptor beta chains from one specimen sequenced in a study of CD8+CD57+ T cells in acquired aplastic anemia (dated by TCRdb to between 2018 and 2020). Patients chosen for sequencing had shown expansion of CD8+CD57+ cells by flow cytometry. The sequencer was an Illumina HiSeq 2000. Genomic DNA was used as template for profiling of TCR beta VDJ combinations and CDR3 sequences. TCRdb redid the processing of the public reads, applying fastp at Q25 and MiXCR, and retained in-frame beta chains. Under each unique CDR3 protein, matching rows form one entry showing the most common genes and DNA. For this sample there are 150,000 to 200,000 distinct CDR3 sequences; roughly 45% appear just once. 2.5% to 3.5% of the sample is in the top ten clones. The sample taken for sequencing was sorted CD4+, CD8+, or CD8+CD57+ T cells (not recorded which) from PBMCs. The source of these receptors is a human donor with aplastic anemia.

This clonotype was observed at least ten times. The rearrangement joins TRBV12-3 or TRBV12-4 to TRBJ2-7; 9 bases agree with TRBD1. The CDR3 runs 14 residues. V trimming: 2 bases; J trimming: 5 bases; junction bases outside the gene matches: 4. The CDR3 loop is CASSLNRGLNEQYF. The CDR3 bases are TGTGCCAGCAGTTTAAACAGGGGGCTTAACGAGCAGTACTTC.

This clonotype was detected a few times. This may be a read error: a much more frequent sequence differs by one nucleotide. The chain uses TRBV10-3 and TRBJ1-5; D may be TRBD1 (5 bases). Per germline, CDR1 ENHRY and CDR2 SYGVKD. The CDR3 sequence is 13 residues long. The V end was cut by 5 bases, the J end by 3 bases, with 8 bases between. For the CDR3, the DNA is TGTGCCATCAGTTGGACAAACAATCAGCCCCAGCATTTT. This encodes CAISWTNNQPQHF.

V and J are TRBV11-2 and TRBJ2-1; 9 nucleotides line up with TRBD1. The CDR3 is 14 residues long. Germline CDR1 reads SGHAT; CDR2 reads FQNNGV. V lost 0 bases and J lost 8; bases outside the gene matches: 2. As DNA, the CDR3 is TGTGCCAGCAGCTTAGAACAGGGGGCCGATGAGCAGTTCTTC. Protein: CASSLEQGADEQFF.

J is TRBJ1-1 and V is TRBV25-1; D unresolved. Germline CDR1 reads MGHDK; CDR2 reads SYGVNS. The CDR3 consists of 11 residues. The ends were cut back, 4 bases at V and 11 bases at J, with 11 bases in the middle. CDR3 DNA sequence: TGTGCCAGCAGTGGCAAGGTTGGGGCTTTCTTT. It yields the protein CASSGKVGAFF. Filled out from reference TRBV25-1 and TRBJ1-1, the complete variable domain reads EADIYQTPRYLVIGTGKKITLECSQTMGHDKMYWYQQDPGMELHLIHYSYGVNSTEKGDLSSESTVSRIRTEHFPLTLESARPSHTSQYLCASSGKVGAFFGQGTRLTVV.

The chain has TRBV2 and TRBJ1-5, with D possibly being TRBD1 (5 bases). The CDR3 is 13 amino acids. Between the trimmed V and J ends, which lost 6 bases and 11 bases, there was a span of 17 bases. The V gene's germline CDR1 is SNHLY and CDR2 FYNNEI. The CDR3 region has the DNA TGTGCCAGCAGAGGTGGGGGGGATAGGGCCCAGCATTTT. It encodes CASRGGGDRAQHF.

This clonotype was detected many times. The V call is TRBV4-3, the J call TRBJ2-3, with a tentative D call TRBD1 (6 bases). The CDR3 contains 14 residues. V shed 1 base and J shed 8 bases, with 13 bases lying between them. Per the germline V gene, CDR1 is LGHNA and CDR2 is YSLEER. The CDR3 DNA reads as TGCGCCAGCAGCCAAGTGGCAGGGGATGGTACGCAGTATTTT. This translates into CASSQVAGDGTQYF.

This clonotype came up many times. CDR3 coding DNA: TGTGCCAGCAGTTTAGAGGGGGGAGCCACAGATACGCAGTATTTT. As protein: CASSLEGGATDTQYF. The chain uses TRBV12-3 or TRBV12-4 and TRBJ2-3, with D perhaps given as TRBD1 or TRBD2 (6 bases each). The CDR3 is 15 amino acids. Trimming pared 1 base from V and 2 bases from J, leaving 10 bases between.

V and J are TRBV2 and TRBJ1-1, with a weak D call TRBD1 (5 bases). The CDR3 loop spans 11 amino acids. Germline assignment: CDR1 SNHLY and CDR2 FYNNEI. V was pared by 6 bases and J by 13 bases, with 15 bases between. The CDR3 coding sequence is TGTGCCAGCAGAGTTGGCGGGGGTGGTTTCTTT. It encodes CASRVGGGGFF.

This chain connects TRBV29-1 to TRBJ1-2; D uncertain. Germline V lookup: CDR1 SQVTM, CDR2 ANQGSEA. The CDR3 contains 13 residues. V was clipped by 4 bases and J by 1 base, with 10 bases between them. The CDR3 DNA follows: TGCAGCGTTGGAAAGACGGTTAACTATGGCTACACCTTC. Translating gives CSVGKTVNYGYTF. Based on the CDR3 plus reference TRBV29-1 and TRBJ1-2, the full variable domain is SAVISQKPSRDICQRGTSLTIQCQVDSQVTMMFWYRQQPGQSLTLIATANQGSEATYESGFVIDKFPISRPNLTFSTLTVSNMSPEDSSIYLCSVGKTVNYGYTFGSGTRLTVV.

The chain combines TRBV19 with TRBJ2-3, with 8 bases aligning to TRBD1. Unmatched junction bases numbered 11, after V lost 5 bases and J lost 4 bases. Germline CDR1 reads LNHDA; CDR2 reads SQIVND (reference sequence). The CDR3 extends over 16 amino acids. CDR3 loop: CASSVRTTGVPDTQYF. CDR3 DNA sequence: TGTGCCAGTAGTGTAAGGACGACAGGGGTTCCAGATACGCAGTATTTT.

The table lists this clonotype with a count of one. The rearrangement joins TRBV9 to TRBJ1-1; D unresolved. The CDR3 has 16 amino acids. Germline V CDR1 and CDR2: SGDLS, YYNGEE. Trimming pared 2 bases from V and 0 bases from J, leaving 14 bases between. DNA for the CDR3: TGTGCCAGCAGCGTGGAGGATTATCCAATGAACACTGAAGCTTTCTTT. This translates into CASSVEDYPMNTEAFF.

This clonotype has a count of ten or more. J is TRBJ1-4 and V is TRBV6-1; 7 bases line up with TRBD1. The trim removed 6 bases at V and 4 bases at J, leaving 5 bases unmatched. The CDR3 has 14 residues. The V gene's germline CDR1 is MNHNS and CDR2 SASEGT. The CDR3 nucleotides are TGTGCCAGCAGCCGCCGGGACAGTAATGAAAAACTGTTTTTT. This codes for CASSRRDSNEKLFF.

This clonotype was detected many times. The chain has TRBV27 and TRBJ2-7; TRBD1 is a possible D gene (5 bases). The V end lost 7 bases, the J end lost 3 bases, and 13 bases lay between the germline ends. The CDR3 is 13 amino acids. Germline values: CDR1 MNHEY, CDR2 SMNVEV (reference sequence). The CDR3 protein is CASTQGFLYEQYV. DNA of the CDR3: TGTGCCAGCACCCAGGGTTTCCTCTACGAGCAGTACGTC.

This chain connects TRBV2 to TRBJ2-1; D is uncertain. Trimming took off 3 bases at V and 2 bases at J, with 11 bases between the two ends. This CDR3 comprises 15 residues. CDR1 is SNHLY, CDR2 FYNNEI, per germline. The CDR3, as DNA: TGTGCCAGCAGTGACCCCGACCCCCCCTACAATGAGCAGTTCTTC. Residues: CASSDPDPPYNEQFF.

This clonotype has only a few counts. This chain connects TRBV19 to TRBJ2-3; D unclear. The CDR3 contains 16 residues. Germline-derived CDR1 and CDR2 are LNHDA and SQIVND (reference sequence). V was shortened by 3 bases and J by 2 bases, with 15 bases between the two germline ends. The CDR3 DNA follows: TGTGCCAGTAGTATTCCCCAGGCCTTCCACACAGATACGCAGTATTTT. Its translation is CASSIPQAFHTDTQYF.

Many counts were recorded for this clonotype. V and J are TRBV19 and TRBJ1-2, with TRBD1 matching 8 bases. Per the germline V gene, CDR1 is LNHDA and CDR2 is SQIVND (reference sequence). The V gene end was trimmed by 0 bases and the J gene end by 6 bases; junction bases not matched to a gene: 9. This CDR3 spans 16 amino acids. The CDR3 DNA follows: TGTGCCAGTAGTATAGATCGACCCGGGACAGGAAATGGCTACACCTTC. Its protein product is CASSIDRPGTGNGYTF.

The J gene is TRBJ2-7, the V gene TRBV24-1, with 8 bases identical to TRBD1. The germline V gene encodes CDR1 KGHDR and CDR2 SFDVKD. The CDR3 has 13 residues. J gave up 5 bases and V 7 bases, and 6 bases lay outside the gene matches. The chain's CDR3 is CATSDRGRNEQYF. The DNA for the CDR3 is TGTGCCACCAGCGACAGGGGTCGCAACGAGCAGTACTTC.

Regarding this clonotype: This may stem from a read error, because a much larger clone lies one nucleotide away. The gene calls are TRBV5-1 and TRBJ2-1; no reliable D call. From germline, CDR1 is SGHRS and CDR2 YFSETQ. CDR3 length equals 13 residues. This chain's CDR3 is CASSFGQSNEQSF. Written as DNA, the CDR3 is TGCGCCAGCAGCTTTGGTCAGAGCAATGAGCAGTCCTTC.

This sequence joins TRBV10-2 and TRBJ2-5; 11 bases are shared with TRBD1. Germline V gene sequence: CDR1 WSHSY, CDR2 SAAADI. The ends lost 6 bases at V and 4 bases at J; junction bases unmatched: 7. The CDR3 has 15 amino acids. The CDR3 DNA follows: TGCGCCAGCAGGGGGACAGGGGGAGGGAGAGAGACCCAGTACTTC. The encoded protein is CASRGTGGGRETQYF.

In this sample, this clonotype turned up many times. The CDR3 loop reads CASRDPGSNEQFF. In DNA form, the CDR3 reads TGTGCCAGTCGGGACCCAGGTTCGAATGAGCAGTTCTTC. This chain links TRBV7-6 with TRBJ2-1; D assignment may be TRBD1 or TRBD2 (5 bases each). V lost 9 bases to trimming and J lost 7 bases, with 16 bases between them. This CDR3 spans 13 amino acids. Germline CDR1 SGHVS, CDR2 FNYEAQ. Filled out from reference TRBV7-6 and TRBJ2-1, the complete variable domain reads GAGVSQSPRYKVTKRGQDVALRCDPISGHVSLYWYRQALGQGPEFLTYFNYEAQQDKSGLPNDRFSAERPEGSISTLTIQRTEQRDSAMYRCASRDPGSNEQFFGPGTRLTVL.

This clonotype was observed at least ten times. The CDR3 bases are TGTGCCAGCAGCCATGCCTATGGCTACACCTTC. It is translated as CASSHAYGYTF. J is TRBJ1-2 and V is TRBV3-2. TRBV3-2 represents a pseudogene. The CDR3 totals 11 residues.

This clonotype has more than one count but fewer than ten. The chain links TRBV30 to TRBJ1-6, with 8 nucleotides matching TRBD1. The junction had 8 bases not matched to a gene; V was cut back by 7 bases and J by 0 bases. The CDR3 extends over 16 amino acids. Germline V gene sequence: CDR1 GTSNPN, CDR2 SVGIG (reference sequence). Here the CDR3 reads CASERQGSSYNSPLHF. The CDR3, as DNA: TGTGCCTCGGAAAGACAGGGGAGCTCCTATAATTCACCCCTCCACTTT.

This clonotype has only a few counts. This sequence joins TRBV20-1 and TRBJ2-5; D remains unclear. Trimming cost V 5 bases and J 5 bases, with 15 bases left between them. CDR3 size: 13 residues. Per the germline V gene, CDR1 is DFQATT and CDR2 is SNEGSKA (reference sequence). CDR3 sequence reads: CSAVWTITETQYF. CDR3 coding DNA: TGCAGTGCTGTGTGGACGATAACGGAGACCCAGTACTTC.

This sequence joins TRBV18 and TRBJ1-5, with unresolved D. Germline CDR1 is KGHSH and CDR2 is LQKENI. The CDR3 is made up of 16 amino acids. V gave up 4 bases and J gave up 3 bases, with 16 bases separating them. CDR3 sequence: CASSRTGEGNNQPQHF. CDR3 bases: TGTGCCAGCTCACGTACCGGGGAAGGTAACAATCAGCCCCAGCATTTT.

As for this clonotype: Possible read error: a much larger clone is one base away. The chain couples TRBV5-1 to TRBJ2-7; 9 nucleotides line up with TRBD1. This CDR3 region has 15 residues. The germline V gene has CDR1 SGHRS and CDR2 YFSETQ. J lost 2 bases, V lost 7 bases, and 10 bases had no gene match. This CDR3 reads CASLPGTGLPYEQYF. The DNA for the CDR3 is TGCGCCAGCCTACCCGGGACAGGGCTCCCCTACGAGCAGTACTTC.

This chain links TRBV7-9 with TRBJ1-6, with D perhaps matching TRBD1 (5 bases). Trimming stripped 5 bases from V and 10 bases from J, with 12 bases between. Germline values: CDR1 SEHNR, CDR2 FQNEAQ (reference sequence). This CDR3 spans 13 amino acids. CDR3 sequence (DNA): TGTGCCAGCAGCGTGGGGACGGGGTCACCCCTCCACTTT. This codes for CASSVGTGSPLHF. The entire variable domain, with the rest obtained from reference TRBV7-9 and TRBJ1-6, is as follows: DTGVSQNPRHKITKRGQNVTFRCDPISEHNRLYWYRQTLGQGPEFLTYFQNEAQLEKSRLLSDRFSAERPKGSFSTLEIQRTEQGDSAMYLCASSVGTGSPLHFGNGTRLTVT.

With respect to this clonotype: One end of the junction fails to match germline, which may point to a read error. This chain joins TRBV24-1 and TRBJ2-3; 8 positions agree with TRBD1. Germline V gene sequence: CDR1 KGHDR, CDR2 SFDVKD. CDR3 length equals 13 residues. The CDR3 DNA sequence: TGTGCCACGGGACAGGCTAACACAGATGCGCAGTATTTC. This sequence encodes CATGQANTDAQYF.

There are a few counts of this clonotype. V is TRBV4-3 and J is TRBJ1-1, with a tentative D call TRBD1 (5 bases). The CDR3 has 14 residues. V was trimmed by 3 bases and J by 2 bases, leaving 10 bases between them. The germline V gene encodes CDR1 LGHNA and CDR2 YSLEER. CDR3 sequence reads: CASSQGRQNTEAFF. DNA for the CDR3: TGCGCCAGCAGCCAGGGGCGGCAAAACACTGAAGCTTTCTTT.

This clonotype was detected ten times or more. J is TRBJ1-1 and V is TRBV20-1; a possible D gene is TRBD1 (5 bases). Looked up from germline, CDR1 is DFQATT and CDR2 is SNEGSKA (reference sequence). The CDR3 totals 13 residues. V lost 6 bases, J lost 1 base, and 12 bases lay in between. The CDR3: CSAEDTPNTEAFF. The DNA for the CDR3 is TGCAGTGCAGAGGACACACCGAACACTGAAGCTTTCTTT.

On this clonotype: Its ends do not fully match the called genes, so a read error is possible. The CDR3 spells CASSLQGLGAAEALF. The CDR3 nucleotides are TGCGCCAGCAGCTTACAAGGCTTAGGGGCGGCTGAAGCTCTCTTT. V is TRBV5-1 and J is TRBJ1-1; TRBD1 is a possible D gene (5 bases). Per the germline V gene, CDR1 is SGHRS and CDR2 is YFSETQ. There are 15 residues in the CDR3.